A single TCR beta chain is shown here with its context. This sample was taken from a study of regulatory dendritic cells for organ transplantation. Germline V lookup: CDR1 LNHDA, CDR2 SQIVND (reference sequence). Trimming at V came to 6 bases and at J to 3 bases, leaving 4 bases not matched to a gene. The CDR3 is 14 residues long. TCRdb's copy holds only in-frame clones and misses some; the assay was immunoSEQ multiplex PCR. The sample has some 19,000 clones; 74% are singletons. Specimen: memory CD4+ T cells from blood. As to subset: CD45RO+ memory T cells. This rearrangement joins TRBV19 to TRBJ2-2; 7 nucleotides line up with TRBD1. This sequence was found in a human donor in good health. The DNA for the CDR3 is TGTGCCAGTAGCAAGGGGGCGGACACCGGGGAGCTGTTTTTT. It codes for CASSKGADTGELFF.